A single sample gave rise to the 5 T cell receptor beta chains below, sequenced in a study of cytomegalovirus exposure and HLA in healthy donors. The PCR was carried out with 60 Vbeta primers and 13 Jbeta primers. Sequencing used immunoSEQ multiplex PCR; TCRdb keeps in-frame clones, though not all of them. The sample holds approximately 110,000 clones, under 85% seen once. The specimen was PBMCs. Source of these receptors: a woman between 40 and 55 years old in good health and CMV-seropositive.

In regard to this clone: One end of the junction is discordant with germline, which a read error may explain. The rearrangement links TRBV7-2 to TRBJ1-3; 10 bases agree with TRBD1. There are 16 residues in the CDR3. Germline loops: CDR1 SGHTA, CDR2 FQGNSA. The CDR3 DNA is TGTGCCAGCAGCTTAGGGCTAGAGACAGGGGGCCCTGTACCGATGTTT. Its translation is CASSLGLETGGPVPMF.

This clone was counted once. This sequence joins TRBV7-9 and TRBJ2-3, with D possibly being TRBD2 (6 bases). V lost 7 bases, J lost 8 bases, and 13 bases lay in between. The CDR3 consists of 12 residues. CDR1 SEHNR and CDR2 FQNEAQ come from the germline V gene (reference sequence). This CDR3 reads CASMPRGITQYF. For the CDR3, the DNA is TGTGCCAGCATGCCCCGGGGGATTACGCAGTATTTT. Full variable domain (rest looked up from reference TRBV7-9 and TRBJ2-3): DTGVSQNPRHKITKRGQNVTFRCDPISEHNRLYWYRQTLGQGPEFLTYFQNEAQLEKSRLLSDRFSAERPKGSFSTLEIQRTEQGDSAMYLCASMPRGITQYFGPGTRLTVL.

The CDR3 sequence is CASSPRTDGNGYTF. The CDR3 DNA reads as TGTGCCAGCAGCCCCCGGACCGACGGGAATGGCTACACCTTC. The chain couples TRBV9 to TRBJ1-2; D call uncertain. Germline V CDR1 and CDR2: SGDLS, YYNGEE. Trimming cost V 4 bases and J 6 bases, with 16 bases left between them. The CDR3 covers 14 residues.

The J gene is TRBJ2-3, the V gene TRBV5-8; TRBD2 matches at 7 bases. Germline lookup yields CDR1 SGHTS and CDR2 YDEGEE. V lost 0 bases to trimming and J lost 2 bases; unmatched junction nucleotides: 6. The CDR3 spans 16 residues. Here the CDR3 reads CASSLGRGRYTDTQYF. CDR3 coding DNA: TGTGCCAGCAGCTTGGGGCGGGGGAGATACACAGATACGCAGTATTTT.

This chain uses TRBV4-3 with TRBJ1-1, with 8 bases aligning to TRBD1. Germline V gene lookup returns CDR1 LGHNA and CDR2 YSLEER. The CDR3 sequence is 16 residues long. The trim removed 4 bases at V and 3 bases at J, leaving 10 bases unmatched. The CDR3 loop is CASSPDGGQEDTEAFF. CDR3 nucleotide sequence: TGCGCCAGCAGCCCCGACGGGGGACAGGAGGACACTGAAGCTTTCTTT.